This TCR beta chain derives from a study of OX40 agonist ivuxolimab in advanced cancers. Notes on the research overall: The costimulatory receptor OX40 (CD134) was targeted by ivuxolimab, a fully human IgG2 agonistic monoclonal antibody. Of the approximately 50 dose-escalation patients, hepatocellular carcinoma was present in about 20, melanoma in roughly 15, renal cell carcinoma in 9 and head and neck cancer in 9. The point of sequencing TCRbeta in the periphery was to test whether ivuxolimab changed TCR sequence diversity and drove clonal T-cell expansion. In the dose-escalation cohort, more than 75% of patients were male, and the mean age was approximately 60 years, with a range of roughly 23 to 85. Intravenous ivuxolimab was administered to patients every 2 weeks at six dose levels: 0.01, 0.1, 0.3, 1.5, 3 and 10 mg/kg. Patients were allowed to have had prior anti-PD-1, anti-PD-L1 or anti-CTLA-4 therapy, and around two fifths of the dose-escalation patients had been treated with checkpoint inhibitors. The paper reports the monotherapy dose-escalation portion (N ≈ 50 patients) of the phase I ivuxolimab trial. Partial responses were achieved by three dose-escalation patients, of whom one had hepatocellular carcinoma and two had cutaneous melanoma.

CDR1 and CDR2 (SGHTA, FQGNSA) derive from the germline V gene. The junction carries 8 bases between V and J, which are trimmed by 2 bases and 7 bases respectively. Taken from cysteine to phenylalanine, the CDR3 has 12 residues. Solely the CDR3 DNA is kept, with 36 bases framed from the first base. Points on this clone: Its antigen remains unidentified. No base quality information exists; no much larger clone differs at one position. Other DNA sequences in the same sample also yield this CDR3.

The trial excluded patients who had a history of autoimmune disease or who were on systemic immunosuppression. Peripheral blood for TCR sequencing was collected from all dose cohorts at baseline, on cycle 4 day 1, and on cycle 7 day 1. The samples were drawn from a first-in-human, open-label, multicenter phase I dose-escalation trial of ivuxolimab. Adults with locally advanced or metastatic melanoma, renal cell carcinoma, hepatocellular carcinoma or head and neck squamous cell carcinoma were enrolled in the trial. Before TCR sequencing, CD4+ T cells and CD8+ T cells from peripheral blood were sorted into separate populations. For sequencing of the TCRbeta CDR3 region, genomic DNA was extracted from the sorted cells. The immunoSEQ Assay was used to sequence the TCRbeta CDR3 regions. TCRdb retrieved this table from immuneACCESS and kept in-frame rearrangements only. Not all clones are present; in checked studies, unresolved V genes account for under half, and no reason is known for the remainder. The sample yields about 53,000 clones; more than 70% were counted once. The ten largest clonotypes hold roughly 2.5% of the sample.

The full study reports these points: Antigen specificity was not determined for the clonally expanded peripheral T cells. Partial responders in the 0.1-3.0 mg/kg groups had among the lowest normalized peripheral clonal expansion, especially among CD8+ T cells. On average, CD8+ T cells showed more expanded clones than CD4+ T cells after ivuxolimab. Low levels of normalized T-cell clonal expansion were also seen in some patients who did not respond. At doses from 0.1 to 3.0 mg/kg, clonal expansion was seen in both CD4+ and CD8+ blood T cells between baseline and week 6.

The sequencing here drew on CD4+ or CD8+ T cells sorted from blood, taken in a trial of the OX40 agonist ivuxolimab. The source of this sequence is an adult with an advanced solid tumor such as melanoma, head and neck, liver or kidney cancer. This sequence uses TRBV7-2 and TRBJ1-2, and TRBD1 may be the D gene, going by 5 matching bases. The CDR3 sequence is CASSLQGFGYTF. At the DNA level, the sequence is TGTGCCAGCAGCTTACAGGGTTTTGGCTACACCTTC. Extended through the reference TRBV7-2 and TRBJ1-2 proteins, this CDR3 yields the full variable domain: GAGVSQSPSNKVTEKGKDVELRCDPISGHTALYWYRQSLGQGLEFLIYFQGNSAPDKSGLPSDRFSAERTGGSVSTLTIQRTQQEDSAVYLCASSLQGFGYTFGSGTRLTVV.